This T cell receptor beta chain was identified in a study of T cells after yellow fever vaccination (dated by TCRdb to between 2017 and 2020). With respect to the entire study: The SMART-Seq v4 Ultra Low Input RNA kit was used to prepare libraries from fractions with low cell numbers. Bulk PBMC replicates and cell subsets were isolated from blood drawn at multiple timepoints before and after both primary and secondary immunization. Two healthy male donors made up the cohort, one aged 18 to 29 years and the other aged 30 to 39 years. To follow T-cell clones before and after both primary and booster YFV17D yellow fever vaccination, bulk TCR alpha and beta repertoires underwent longitudinal sequencing.

Study-wide findings and limitations: After the booster, most of the clones that had expanded following primary vaccination were detected again (about 95% of CD4 and roughly nine tenths of CD8), which suggests that memory was broadly maintained. Computational filtering was required because FACS-sorted repertoires could contain abundant contaminating clonotypes from the bulk population. Compared with the primary T-cell response, the secondary T-cell response was faster but weaker, reaching its peak on day 5 rather than on day 15. Only a couple of donors were included in the study, so the extent to which the findings can be generalized is limited. A small share of clonotypes occurred in both CD4 and CD8 compartments, likely arising from convergent recombination.

This clonotype was recorded at least ten times. Its antigen remains undetermined. Within one base of it there is no much larger clone, and no base qualities were kept. Reading the germline V gene gives CDR1 SGHRS and CDR2 YFSETQ. The cysteine opens and the phenylalanine closes a CDR3 of 13 amino acids. The only DNA kept is the CDR3, 39 bases in frame from the first base. After removal of 4 bases from V and 6 bases from J, the junction retains 2 bases not matched to a gene. In light of the paper, this sample's treatment or condition label describes: live attenuated yellow fever vaccine strain. At each blood-draw timepoint, two biological replicates of bulk PBMCs were collected. PBMCs were isolated from peripheral blood using a standard Ficoll-Paque protocol. RNA was extracted with TriZol from bulk PBMCs, CD4 and CD8 fractions, and dextramer-positive and dextramer-negative fractions. TCR cDNA was synthesized by 5'RACE template switching, through which a universal primer site and unique molecular identifiers were introduced. Priming for cDNA synthesis came from both the TCR alpha and TCR beta constant segments. Library amplification involved two PCR steps, and the second step added sample barcodes and sequencing adapters. Sequencing of libraries was performed on Illumina HiSeq 2500 (2x100 bp) or NovaSeq (2x150 bp). In the original analysis: Reads were demultiplexed and collapsed into UMI consensus sequences with MIGEC, and V(D)J alignment was performed with MiXCR. Using edgeR on replicate PBMC samples, clonotypes were called vaccine-responding if FDR was below 0.01 and the log2 fold change was above 5 up to day 15. Bulk clonotypes were assigned CD4 or CD8 identity according to which sequenced CD4 or CD8 repertoire held them at higher abundance. TCRdb trimmed the raw reads at Q25, called clones with MiXCR and kept productive beta chains. Every distinct CDR3 protein forms one entry, paired with its most common genes and DNA. TCRdb's processing, not the authors', yielded these V and J calls. Within this sample are 500,000 to 650,000 distinct CDR3 sequences, with approximately 13% of them counted one time only. Around 14% of the sample rests with the top ten.

Source: PBMCs, taken on the day of the yellow fever booster vaccination. The receptor chain draws on TRBV5-1 and TRBJ2-2; 8 middle bases align to TRBD2. This TCR derives from a man under 40 who received the YFV17D yellow fever vaccine. The CDR3 region has the sequence CASSQTSAGELFF. DNA sequence: TGCGCCAGCAGCCAGACTAGCGCCGGGGAGCTGTTTTTT. The entire variable domain, with the stretches around the CDR3 drawn from the reference TRBV5-1 and TRBJ2-2 proteins, is KAGVTQTPRYLIKTRGQQVTLSCSPISGHRSVSWYQQTPGQGLQFLFEYFSETQRNKGNFPGRFSGRQFSNSRSEMNVSTLELGDSALYLCASSQTSAGELFFGEGSRLTVL.